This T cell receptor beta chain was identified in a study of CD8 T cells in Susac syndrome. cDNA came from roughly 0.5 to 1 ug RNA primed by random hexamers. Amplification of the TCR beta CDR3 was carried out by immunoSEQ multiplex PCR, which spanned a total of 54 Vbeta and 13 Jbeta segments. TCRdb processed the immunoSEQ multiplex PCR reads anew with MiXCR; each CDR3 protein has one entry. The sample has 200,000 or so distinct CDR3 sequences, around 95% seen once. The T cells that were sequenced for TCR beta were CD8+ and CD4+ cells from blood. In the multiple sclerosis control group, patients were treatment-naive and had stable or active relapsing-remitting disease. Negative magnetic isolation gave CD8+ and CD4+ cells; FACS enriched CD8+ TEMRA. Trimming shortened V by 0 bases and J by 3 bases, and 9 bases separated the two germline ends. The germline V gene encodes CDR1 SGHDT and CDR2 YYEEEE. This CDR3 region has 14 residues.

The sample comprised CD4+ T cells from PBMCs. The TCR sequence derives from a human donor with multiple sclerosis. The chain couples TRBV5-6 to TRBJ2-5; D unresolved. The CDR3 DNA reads TGTGCCAGCAGCTTGGTGGACGGTGAAGAGACCCAGTACTTC. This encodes CASSLVDGEETQYF.